The 13 T cell receptor beta chains in this list originate from one sample, sequenced in a study of T cells in Graves' hyperthyroidism and ophthalmopathy. The CDR3 regions of TCR beta were amplified from RNA transcripts. An initial round of RT-PCR targeting the TCR CDR3 relied on the HTBI primer set. MiXCR, run by TCRdb on the multiplex PCR reads, gives a single entry per CDR3 protein. Counted here are 350,000 to 400,000 distinct CDR3 sequences, approximately 18% occurring once; the ten biggest clones make up 40%. Specimen: blood. All receptors derive from a man in his late teens or twenties with Graves' ophthalmopathy.

CDR3 in DNA: TGTGCCAGCAGCTTGGGATCAGAAGACTACGAGCAGTACTTC. Translating it yields CASSLGSEDYEQYF. The chain links TRBV5-4 to TRBJ2-7; D is uncertain. Trimming left V 0 bases short and J 3 bases short, with 10 bases between. The CDR3 is 14 residues long. The germline gives CDR1 SGHNT, CDR2 YYREEE (reference sequence).

This clonotype was observed at least ten times. J is TRBJ2-1 and V is TRBV2; possible D gene TRBD1, 5 bases. Trimming shortened V by 1 base and J by 6 bases, and 10 bases separated the two germline ends. The CDR3 sequence is 14 residues long. The germline CDR1 and CDR2 sequences are SNHLY and FYNNEI. The CDR3 DNA reads as TGTGCCAGCAGTGAAGGGCAGGGTGGCAATGAGCAGTTCTTC. Protein sequence: CASSEGQGGNEQFF.

This clonotype was seen at least ten times. The chain is built from TRBV27 and TRBJ1-5, with 7 bases lining up with TRBD1. Per germline, CDR1 MNHEY and CDR2 SMNVEV (reference sequence). The CDR3 runs to 15 residues. Trimming took 4 bases from V and 6 from J; bases not matched to a gene: 9. This CDR3 reads CASSSRQGGRQPQHF. The DNA of the CDR3 is TGTGCCAGCAGTTCCAGACAGGGCGGGCGTCAGCCCCAGCATTTT.

This clonotype was counted ten times or more. The rearrangement links TRBV6-5 to TRBJ2-5, with no clear D. V lost 0 bases, J lost 5 bases, and 7 bases lay in between. The CDR3 extends over 13 amino acids. Germline-derived CDR1 and CDR2 are MNHEY and SVGAGI. CDR3 in amino acids: CASSYSYAETQYF. Written as DNA, the CDR3 is TGTGCCAGCAGTTACTCGTATGCCGAGACCCAGTACTTC.

The rearrangement links TRBV15 to TRBJ2-1; D may be TRBD1 (6 bases). CDR1 is LNHNV, CDR2 YYDKDF, per germline (reference sequence). Trimming shortened V by 0 bases and J by 4 bases, and 10 bases separated the two germline ends. CDR3 length: 15 amino acids. This chain's CDR3 is CATSREQGRYNEQFF. For the CDR3, the DNA is TGTGCCACCAGCAGAGAACAGGGAAGGTACAATGAGCAGTTCTTC. The full variable domain, rest sourced from reference TRBV15 and TRBJ2-1, is DAMVIQNPRYQVTQFGKPVTLSCSQTLNHNVMYWYQQKSSQAPKLLFHYYDKDFNNEADTPDNFQSRRPNTSFCFLDIRSPGLGDTAMYLCATSREQGRYNEQFFGPGTRLTVL.

This clonotype was counted a few times. V and J are TRBV5-8 and TRBJ1-1; D call uncertain. V was pared by 5 bases and J by 2 bases, with 16 bases between. Germline CDR1 is SGHTS and CDR2 is YDEGEE. The CDR3 loop spans 15 amino acids. The CDR3: CASSLDPGLNTEAFF. For the CDR3, the DNA is TGTGCCAGCAGTCTGGACCCAGGCCTTAACACTGAAGCTTTCTTT.

This clonotype came up many times. The rearrangement links TRBV24-1 to TRBJ2-6; TRBD1 matches 7 bases. Germline V lookup: CDR1 KGHDR, CDR2 SFDVKD. V lost 7 bases, J lost 0 bases, and 5 bases stayed unmatched. This CDR3 comprises 16 residues. CDR3 DNA sequence: TGTGCCACCAGCCCTACAGGGGACTCTGGGGCCAACGTCCTGACTTTC. This encodes CATSPTGDSGANVLTF.

Only a few counts were recorded for this clonotype. The junction differs from germline at one of its ends, possibly a read error. This rearrangement joins TRBV5-1 to TRBJ2-7, with D possibly matching TRBD1 (5 bases). The CDR3 contains 14 residues. Germline V gives CDR1 SGHRS, CDR2 YFSETQ. CDR3 amino acids: CASSSGHPPHEQYF. The CDR3 bases are TGTGCCAGCAGTTCCGGACATCCGCCCCACGAGCAGTACTTC.

DNA of the CDR3: TGCAGTGCTGCCGGGACTAGCGGGGGCCCCTCCTACGAGCAGTACTTC. Translating it yields CSAAGTSGGPSYEQYF. The V and J genes are TRBV20-1 and TRBJ2-7, with 14 bases matching TRBD2. Per germline, CDR1 DFQATT and CDR2 SNEGSKA (reference sequence). Unmatched junction bases numbered 6, after V lost 5 bases and J lost 0 bases. The CDR3 is 16 amino acids.

The V call is TRBV6-1, the J call TRBJ1-5; D uncertain. Germline CDR1 reads MNHNS; CDR2 reads SASEGT. Between the trimmed V and J ends, which lost 5 bases and 4 bases, there was a span of 6 bases. The CDR3 covers 12 residues. The CDR3 DNA follows: TGTGCCAGCAGTTACGAGAATCAGCCCCAGCATTTT. It specifies CASSYENQPQHF.

This clonotype was seen at least ten times. The CDR3 region has the DNA TGTGCCAGCAGCTTTACGGGGTCGGGGACCCAGTACTTC. Translated: CASSFTGSGTQYF. The chain links TRBV11-2 to TRBJ2-5; TRBD2 is a possible D gene (5 bases). V lost 3 bases to trimming and J lost 7 bases, with 12 bases between them. CDR3 size: 13 residues. Germline CDR1 SGHAT, CDR2 FQNNGV.

The V and J genes are TRBV6-1 and TRBJ2-2; D might be TRBD2 (6 bases). The CDR3 extends over 15 amino acids. The V gene's germline CDR1 is MNHNS and CDR2 SASEGT. V was shortened by 4 bases and J by 6 bases, with 15 bases between the two germline ends. CDR3: CASSALSGESGELFF. The DNA for the CDR3 is TGTGCCAGCAGTGCTTTGTCGGGGGAGTCCGGGGAGCTGTTTTTT.

The gene calls are TRBV7-6 and TRBJ1-1; tentative D call: TRBD1 (5 bases). This CDR3 contains 14 residues. Germline V CDR1 and CDR2: SGHVS, FNYEAQ. Trimming took off 3 bases at V and 5 bases at J, with 13 bases between the two ends. The CDR3 loop is CASSFGARDTEAFF. DNA of the CDR3: TGTGCCAGCAGCTTTGGGGCCAGGGATACTGAAGCTTTCTTT.